This is a list of T cell receptor beta chains from one sample in a study of OX40 agonist ivuxolimab in advanced cancers. TCRdb's copy holds only in-frame clones and misses some; the assay was immunoSEQ multiplex PCR. The table records 85,000 to 95,000 clones, 75% to 90% of them present only once. The material was CD4+ or CD8+ T cells sorted from blood, obtained in a trial of the OX40 agonist ivuxolimab. The receptor source for this set is an adult with an advanced solid tumor such as melanoma, head and neck, liver or kidney cancer. Both conserved end residues are part of each CDR3. The D gene is left open where the match is weak. Some rows have no size entry. The others give once, few or many, or a class for an expanded clone.

D,J,V,size,DNA,CDR3
-,TRBJ2-5,TRBV29-1,once,TGCAGCGTTCAAAGGGGTCAAGAGACCCAGTACTTC,CSVQRGQETQYF
-,TRBJ2-3,TRBV10-3,once,TGTGCCATCTCTCGGGCGGGGACTGGCGATACGCAGTATTTT,CAISRAGTGDTQYF
-,TRBJ2-3,TRBV15,-,TGTGCCACCAGCGGGACCGATCCCGCAGATACGCAGTATTTT,CATSGTDPADTQYF
-,TRBJ1-1,TRBV30,-,TGTGCCTGGCGGTTAGGGACCCCGAACACTGAAGCTTTCTTT,CAWRLGTPNTEAFF
-,TRBJ1-4,TRBV28,-,TGTGCCGGAAAGACAGCCAGTAATGAAAAACTGTTTTTT,CAGKTASNEKLFF
-,TRBJ2-5,TRBV11-2,-,TGTGCCAGCAGCTCCTTTCTAGGGGGGACTGTGGCCCAGTACTTC,CASSSFLGGTVAQYF
-,TRBJ1-2,TRBV30,-,TGTGCCTGGAGTGTGGTTTCAATGTCGGGCTACACCTTC,CAWSVVSMSGYTF
-,TRBJ1-1,TRBV7-2,-,TGTGCCAGCAGCTTAGTTTTAGCTGAAGCTTTCTTT,CASSLVLAEAFF
-,TRBJ2-5,TRBV15,-,TGTGCCACCAGCAGAGAACGAGGGGGGTGGGAGACCCAGTACTTC,CATSRERGGWETQYF
-,TRBJ2-7,TRBV7-2,few,TGTGCCAGCAGCTTATTCTGGGCCAAAGGGAACTACGAGCAGTACTTC,CASSLFWAKGNYEQYF
-,TRBJ2-7,TRBV19,few,TGTGCCAGTAGTATGACTATCTCCTACGAGCAGTACTTC,CASSMTISYEQYF
-,TRBJ1-1,TRBV4-2,-,TGTGCCAGCAGCCAAGATCTAAAGACGGCCTTGAACACTGAAGCTTTCTTT,CASSQDLKTALNTEAFF
-,TRBJ1-4,TRBV5-1,-,TGCGCCAGCAGCTTGGAGGATGAAAAACTGTTTTTT,CASSLEDEKLFF
-,TRBJ2-1,TRBV5-6,-,TGTGCCAGCAGCATCGACCACAACAATGAGCAGTTCTTC,CASSIDHNNEQFF
-,TRBJ1-6,TRBV7-3,-,TGTGCCAGCAGTTCTGACTATAATTCACCCCTCCACTTT,CASSSDYNSPLHF
-,TRBJ1-2,TRBV27,-,TGTGCCAGCAGTTTATCCTTAGGGCTAGGGGGCTACACCTTC,CASSLSLGLGGYTF
-,TRBJ1-3,TRBV15,-,TGTGCCACCAGCAGAGAGTCGACGGGCTCTGGAAACACCATATATTTT,CATSRESTGSGNTIYF
-,TRBJ1-4,TRBV30,-,TGTGCCTGGAGTGTAGGGAGGGTATCTAATGAAAAACTGTTTTTT,CAWSVGRVSNEKLFF
-,TRBJ2-5,TRBV30,-,TGTGCCTGGAGGAGACAGTCCGGGGAGACCCAGTACTTC,CAWRRQSGETQYF
-,TRBJ2-7,TRBV18,-,TGTGCCAGCTCACCTCGGCAGGCGATGGACGAGCAGTACTTC,CASSPRQAMDEQYF
TRBD2,TRBJ2-7,TRBV7-2,-,TGTGCCAGCAGCTTCGATAGCGGGAGGACCTACGAGCAGTACTTC,CASSFDSGRTYEQYF
TRBD1,TRBJ2-1,TRBV5-1,-,TGCGCCAGCAGCAGGACAGGGGATCCTTACAATGAGCAGTTCTTC,CASSRTGDPYNEQFF
TRBD1,TRBJ1-4,TRBV19,-,TGTGCCAGTAGTCCACGGGGGACAGGGGGCCAAAAACTGTTTTTT,CASSPRGTGGQKLFF
TRBD1,TRBJ1-1,TRBV6-4,-,TGTGCCAGCAGTCTCACGGACAGGGGCACTGAAGCTTTCTTT,CASSLTDRGTEAFF
-,TRBJ1-3,TRBV30,-,TGTGCCTGGAGTCCCGACCCACCCCCGATTAACTCTGGAAACACCATATATTTT,CAWSPDPPPINSGNTIYF
-,TRBJ2-7,TRBV6-5,-,TGTGCCAGCAGAGACAGTTTTTCGTCCTACGAGCAGTACTTC,CASRDSFSSYEQYF
-,TRBJ2-7,TRBV7-7,-,TGTGCTAGCAGCTCGCACCTTTTGGGCGAGCAGTACTTC,CASSSHLLGEQYF
-,TRBJ1-2,TRBV19,-,TGTGCCAGTAGTATTTCCGGTCGGGGGAACTATGGCTACACCTTC,CASSISGRGNYGYTF
TRBD2,TRBJ2-1,TRBV5-1,-,TGCGCCAGCAGCCACAGACTAGCCAATGAGCAGTTCTTC,CASSHRLANEQFF
TRBD2,TRBJ2-7,TRBV19,-,TGTGCCAGTAGTACCCCAGCGGGACGCGAGCAGTACTTC,CASSTPAGREQYF
TRBD1,TRBJ1-1,TRBV5-1,-,TGCGCCAGCAGCTCGCTACAGGGGACTGAAGCTTTCTTT,CASSSLQGTEAFF
-,TRBJ1-1,TRBV18,-,TGTGCCAGCTCACCAACGGCGTGGGGCACTGAAGCTTTCTTT,CASSPTAWGTEAFF
TRBD2,TRBJ2-7,TRBV7-8,-,TGTGCCAGCAGCTCTGGACTAGCGGGAGTAACCTACGAGCAGTACTTC,CASSSGLAGVTYEQYF
TRBD1,TRBJ2-1,TRBV27,once,TGTGCCACCAGGTACAGGGGCTCCTACAATGAGCAGTTCTTC,CATRYRGSYNEQFF
-,TRBJ1-3,TRBV4-3,once,TGCGCCAGCAGCCCCCAGGAGCAGTCTGGAAACACCATATATTTT,CASSPQEQSGNTIYF
-,TRBJ1-5,TRBV10-3,few,TGTGCCATCAGTCCCGGGATGGGGGGTAAGGGCAATCAGCCCCAGCATTTT,CAISPGMGGKGNQPQHF
-,TRBJ2-3,TRBV7-2,-,TGTGCCAGCAGCTTGGAGGGTAGCACAGATACGCAGTATTTT,CASSLEGSTDTQYF
TRBD1,TRBJ2-2,TRBV19,-,TGTGCCAGTAGTATAGGGCAGGGACAGGGAAACACCGGGGAGCTGTTTTTT,CASSIGQGQGNTGELFF
-,TRBJ1-5,TRBV19,few,TGTGCCAGTACCCCAACAGGGTTCGGCAATCAGCCCCAGCATTTT,CASTPTGFGNQPQHF
-,TRBJ2-2,TRBV5-1,-,TGCGCCAGCAGCTTAGGAGGGGTCACCGGGGAGCTGTTTTTT,CASSLGGVTGELFF
-,TRBJ2-4,TRBV5-6,-,TGTGCCAGCAGCGACGGAGGGAACATTCAGTACTTC,CASSDGGNIQYF
-,TRBJ2-2,TRBV7-3,-,TGTGCCAGCAGCCCCCTATCACCCGCGGACGGGGAGCTGTTTTTT,CASSPLSPADGELFF
TRBD2,TRBJ2-1,TRBV19,once,TGTGCCAGTAAGACTAGCGGGGGGGCCAATGAGCAGTTCTTC,CASKTSGGANEQFF
TRBD1,TRBJ2-5,TRBV28,-,TGTGCCAGCAGTTTAGCGGGACAGGGGTTGGAGACCCAGTACTTC,CASSLAGQGLETQYF
-,TRBJ2-5,TRBV14,-,TGTGCCAGCAGCCCCTCAGGAGGCGCGCTGGGGGAGACCCAGTACTTC,CASSPSGGALGETQYF
-,TRBJ1-2,TRBV11-2,-,TGTGCCAGCAGCCCTCCGGACAGAAGCTATGGCTACACCTTC,CASSPPDRSYGYTF